The 10 T cell receptor beta chains in this list originate from one sample, sequenced in a study of spatial heterogeneity in lung cancer. One entry per CDR3 protein, called by TCRdb with MiXCR from the 5' RACE reads. The sample shows just under 45,000 distinct CDR3 sequences, approximately 24% of them seen only once. Time point defined: blood at routine non-recurrence follow-up after resection. Material: PBMCs, obtained at follow-up. These receptors were collected from a female donor with early-stage non-small cell lung cancer.

The table lists this clonotype with many counts. The chain uses TRBV3-1 and TRBJ2-1; 7 bases map to TRBD2. CDR1 LGHDT and CDR2 YNNKEL come from the germline V gene (reference sequence). The CDR3 has 18 amino acids. Trimming at V came to 2 bases and at J to 7 bases, leaving 17 bases not matched to a gene. The CDR3 loop reads CASSQLAGGGRVQNEQFF. Written as DNA, the CDR3 is TGTGCCAGCAGCCAACTTGCGGGCGGGGGTAGAGTCCAGAATGAGCAGTTCTTC.

This clonotype was counted many times. The chain couples TRBV5-4 to TRBJ2-3, with 13 bases aligning to TRBD2. This CDR3 has 16 residues. Germline trimming cut 2 bases from V and 4 bases from J; bases unmatched to any gene: 4. The germline gives CDR1 SGHNT, CDR2 YYREEE (reference sequence). CDR3 sequence: CASSLLAGGPPDTQYF. The DNA for the CDR3 is TGTGCCAGCAGCTTACTAGCGGGGGGGCCGCCAGATACGCAGTATTTT.

This clonotype was seen a handful of times. The chain links TRBV5-1 to TRBJ2-1; TRBD2 agrees at 11 bases. V was clipped by 4 bases and J by 0 bases; unmatched bases: 3. The CDR3 runs 16 residues. Germline CDR1 is SGHRS and CDR2 is YFSETQ. CDR3 protein: CASSIAGGSSYNEQFF. As DNA, the CDR3 is TGCGCCAGCAGCATAGCGGGGGGGAGCTCCTACAATGAGCAGTTCTTC.

The table lists this clonotype with many counts. This sequence joins TRBV3-1 and TRBJ2-2, with unresolved D. The germline V and J ends were trimmed by 0 bases and 4 bases, with 6 bases remaining between them. The CDR3 has 14 residues. Per germline, CDR1 LGHDT and CDR2 YNNKEL (reference sequence). The CDR3 spells CASSQDLSTGELFF. CDR3 nucleotides: TGTGCCAGCAGCCAAGATTTAAGCACCGGGGAGCTGTTTTTT.

This clonotype has more than one count but fewer than ten. The V call is TRBV14, the J call TRBJ1-1; D uncertain. Looked up from germline, CDR1 is SGHDN and CDR2 is FVKESK. Deletions cut 4 bases from V and 10 bases from J, with 16 bases between. CDR3 length: 13 amino acids. CDR3: CASSPPPTVRAFF. The CDR3 region has the DNA TGTGCCAGCAGCCCTCCGCCCACTGTTCGAGCTTTCTTT. Based on the CDR3 plus reference TRBV14 and TRBJ1-1, the full variable domain is EAGVTQFPSHSVIEKGQTVTLRCDPISGHDNLYWYRRVMGKEIKFLLHFVKESKQDESGMPNNRFLAERTGGTYSTLKVQPAELEDSGVYFCASSPPPTVRAFFGQGTRLTVV.

This clonotype showed up just a few times. The V call is TRBV5-6, the J call TRBJ1-3; tentative D call: TRBD1 (6 bases). There are 17 residues in the CDR3. V lost 4 bases to trimming and J lost 0 bases, with 17 bases between them. Germline V gene data show CDR1 as SGHDT and CDR2 as YYEEEE. The CDR3 here is CASSHRGHGHSGNTIYF. CDR3 coding DNA: TGTGCCAGCAGCCACCGGGGACACGGACACTCTGGAAACACCATATATTTT. Full variable domain (rest looked up from reference TRBV5-6 and TRBJ1-3): DAGVTQSPTHLIKTRGQQVTLRCSPKSGHDTVSWYQQALGQGPQFIFQYYEEEERQRGNFPDRFSGHQFPNYSSELNVNALLLGDSALYLCASSHRGHGHSGNTIYFGEGSWLTVV.

The J gene is TRBJ2-6, the V gene TRBV6-1, with D tentatively TRBD2 (5 bases). The CDR3 covers 14 residues. V lost 6 bases to trimming and J lost 2 bases, with 8 bases between them. Germline V gives CDR1 MNHNS, CDR2 SASEGT. The CDR3 region is CASRKGAGANVLTF. The CDR3 DNA follows: TGTGCCAGCAGAAAGGGAGCTGGGGCCAACGTCCTGACTTTC.

CDR3 nucleotides: TGTGCCAGCAGACCCCATGGGGCTAGCGGGAGGATAGATGAGCAGTTCTTC. It is translated as CASRPHGASGRIDEQFF. The chain links TRBV6-5 to TRBJ2-1, with 11 bases aligning to TRBD2. Trimming at V came to 6 bases and at J to 8 bases, leaving 15 bases not matched to a gene. The CDR3 extends over 17 amino acids. CDR1 MNHEY and CDR2 SVGAGI come from the germline V gene.

This clonotype appeared a few times. The V gene is TRBV9, the J gene TRBJ2-5; no clear D gene. The CDR3 runs to 12 residues. Germline V gene data show CDR1 as SGDLS and CDR2 as YYNGEE. V was cut by 3 bases and J by 2 bases, with 5 bases left in between. The CDR3 region is CASSAGQETQYF. The DNA of the CDR3 is TGTGCCAGCAGCGCAGGTCAAGAGACCCAGTACTTC.

V is TRBV11-2 and J is TRBJ2-7; D may be TRBD1 or TRBD2 (5 bases each). Between the trimmed V and J ends, which lost 1 base and 7 bases, there was a span of 17 bases. CDR3 length equals 15 residues. Germline CDR1 is SGHAT and CDR2 is FQNNGV. The CDR3 nucleotides are TGTGCCAGCAGCTTAGGAGGTGGGACCCCCGGAGAGCAGTACTTC. It translates to CASSLGGGTPGEQYF. Looking up the rest from reference TRBV11-2 and TRBJ2-7 gives the full variable domain: EAGVAQSPRYKIIEKRQSVAFWCNPISGHATLYWYQQILGQGPKLLIQFQNNGVVDDSQLPKDRFSAERLKGVDSTLKIQPAKLEDSAVYLCASSLGGGTPGEQYFGPGTRLTVT.